This T cell receptor (beta chain) is from a study of cytomegalovirus exposure and HLA in healthy donors. The CDR3 loop spans 14 amino acids. Trimming shortened V by 0 bases and J by 1 base, and 6 bases separated the two germline ends. Germline-derived CDR1 and CDR2 are MNHEY and SVGAGI. The study's findings and limits: Owing to their indistinguishability, certain V segments, notably TRBV6-2 and TRBV6-3, were excluded.

As regards this clone: The target antigen is unknown.

With 60 Vbeta and 13 Jbeta primers, the PCR was carried out. The assay was immunoSEQ multiplex PCR, and TCRdb's table has in-frame clones only and misses some. Among fewer than 150,000 clones listed, 82% were seen once. This chain links TRBV6-5 with TRBJ1-1, with D unresolved. The receptor was isolated from a woman younger than 30 in good health and CMV-seronegative. The sequenced material came from PBMCs. CDR3 nucleotides: TGTGCCAGCAGTTACTCTTCCTCGAACACTGAAGCTTTCTTT. Its protein product is CASSYSSSNTEAFF.